Below are 13 T cell receptor beta chains sequenced from a single sample in a study of blood T cell repertoires in COVID-19. This table comes from immunoSEQ multiplex PCR, and its TCRdb copy is limited to in-frame clones, with some not included. This table has 250,000 to 300,000 clones, about 90% appearing once. The source material was PBMCs or T cells enriched from blood (not recorded which). All receptors come from a woman in her sixties or seventies who had recovered from COVID-19.

V usage is TRBV27 and J usage is TRBJ1-5; D is unclear. CDR3 length equals 13 residues. The germline V gene encodes CDR1 MNHEY and CDR2 SMNVEV (reference sequence). V was trimmed by 2 bases and J by 5 bases, leaving 7 bases between them. This chain's CDR3 is CASSLQSDQPQHF. The CDR3 nucleotides are TGTGCCAGCAGTTTACAAAGCGATCAGCCCCAGCATTTT.

The count of this clone is one. CDR3 sequence (DNA): TGCAGCGTGGAGGGACGGAAGAACACTGAAGCTTTCTTT. Its protein product is CSVEGRKNTEAFF. The chain couples TRBV29-1 to TRBJ1-1, with TRBD1 as a possible D gene (5 bases). The CDR3 is made up of 13 amino acids. CDR1 is SQVTM, CDR2 ANQGSEA, per germline. Trimming stripped 6 bases from V and 1 base from J, with 12 bases between.

The chain carries TRBV6-5 and TRBJ2-7; 8 nucleotides agree with TRBD2. With 9 bases clipped from V and 4 bases from J, the junction kept 8 bases outside the gene matches. Germline assignment: CDR1 MNHEY and CDR2 SVGAGI. This CDR3 is 13 amino acids long. CDR3 in DNA: TGTGCCAGTCGTCAGCGGGAGAAGTACGAGCAGTACTTC. It yields the protein CASRQREKYEQYF.

The rearrangement links TRBV20-1 to TRBJ1-2; D is undetermined. The CDR3 is made up of 12 amino acids. The germline gives CDR1 DFQATT, CDR2 SNEGSKA (reference sequence). Trimming removed 3 bases at V and 2 bases at J, with 7 bases between. The CDR3 reads CSASLQNYGYTF. For the CDR3, the DNA is TGCAGTGCTAGTCTACAGAACTATGGCTACACCTTC.

The J gene is TRBJ2-1, the V gene TRBV27; TRBD1 might be the D (5 bases). V lost 9 bases and J lost 12, with 15 bases in between. The CDR3 contains 11 residues. Germline CDR1 MNHEY, CDR2 SMNVEV (reference sequence). CDR3 sequence reads: CASQSGLGQFF. The CDR3 DNA reads as TGTGCCAGTCAGTCAGGGTTAGGGCAGTTCTTC.

This clone showed up just a few times. This chain connects TRBV12-3 or TRBV12-4 to TRBJ1-3, with unresolved D. This CDR3 is 11 amino acids long. Trimming removed 4 bases from V and 5 bases from J, with 3 bases in between. The CDR3 loop is CASSSRNTIYF. CDR3 coding DNA: TGTGCCAGCAGTTCTAGAAACACCATATATTTT.

This chain joins TRBV7-6 and TRBJ2-2; 9 bases agree with TRBD2. Germline CDR1 SGHVS, CDR2 FNYEAQ. Trimming took 4 bases from V and 7 from J; bases not matched to a gene: 4. The CDR3 runs 14 residues. CDR3 protein: CASSYQRGDGELFF. CDR3 bases: TGTGCCAGCAGCTACCAGCGGGGGGACGGGGAGCTGTTTTTT.

The V call is TRBV5-1, the J call TRBJ1-4; weak D call: TRBD1 (5 bases). Trimming removed 7 bases from V and 0 bases from J, with 10 bases in between. In germline, CDR1 is SGHRS, CDR2 YFSETQ. The CDR3 has 14 residues. In DNA form, the CDR3 reads TGCGCCAGCCACGACAGTGCAACTAATGAAAAACTGTTTTTT. Translated, it gives CASHDSATNEKLFF.

This chain links TRBV30 with TRBJ1-2; D is perhaps TRBD1 (5 bases). V lost 0 bases and J 3 bases, leaving 14 bases between the germline ends. This CDR3 comprises 15 residues. From germline, CDR1 is GTSNPN and CDR2 SVGIG (reference sequence). The CDR3 sequence: CAWSVPGRGDYGYTF. The CDR3 DNA is TGTGCCTGGAGTGTACCCGGGCGGGGGGACTATGGCTACACCTTC. Using reference TRBV30 and TRBJ1-2 for the parts outside the CDR3, the full variable domain is SQTIHQWPATLVQPVGSPLSLECTVEGTSNPNLYWYRQAAGRGLQLLFYSVGIGQISSEVPQNLSASRPQDRQFILSSKKLLLSDSGFYLCAWSVPGRGDYGYTFGSGTRLTVV.

The chain couples TRBV7-3 to TRBJ1-1; D is unclear. The germline V and J ends were trimmed by 4 bases and 1 base, with 7 bases remaining between them. This CDR3 is 13 amino acids long. Germline values: CDR1 SGHTA, CDR2 FQGTGA. CDR3 DNA: TGTGCCAGCAGCTCGGGAGGGAACACTGAAGCTTTCTTT. Residues: CASSSGGNTEAFF.

The chain has TRBV19 and TRBJ2-5; 12 bases align to TRBD1. V shed 6 bases and J 5 bases; nucleotides not matched to a gene: 7. The CDR3 is made up of 15 amino acids. Germline V CDR1 and CDR2: LNHDA, SQIVND (reference sequence). The CDR3 DNA is TGTGCCAGTAGAGTCCGGGACAGGGGGCTTGAGACCCAGTACTTC. Protein product: CASRVRDRGLETQYF.

The V and J genes are TRBV15 and TRBJ1-2; the match to TRBD1 covers 8 bases. CDR1 LNHNV and CDR2 YYDKDF come from the germline V gene (reference sequence). Trimming removed 7 bases from V and 3 bases from J; junction bases left unmatched: 7. The CDR3 covers 14 residues. The CDR3 loop is CATNQDRAYYGYTF. In DNA form, the CDR3 reads TGTGCCACCAACCAGGACAGGGCTTACTATGGCTACACCTTC.

The chain joins TRBV5-1 to TRBJ1-6; unclear D gene. Germline CDR1 reads SGHRS; CDR2 reads YFSETQ. The length of the CDR3 is 14 residues. V lost 3 bases and J 7 bases, leaving 11 bases between the germline ends. In DNA form, the CDR3 reads TGCGCCAGCAGCTCGGGAGTCCTAAATTCACCCCTCCACTTT. Translation gives CASSSGVLNSPLHF. Full variable domain (rest looked up from reference TRBV5-1 and TRBJ1-6): KAGVTQTPRYLIKTRGQQVTLSCSPISGHRSVSWYQQTPGQGLQFLFEYFSETQRNKGNFPGRFSGRQFSNSRSEMNVSTLELGDSALYLCASSSGVLNSPLHFGNGTRLTVT.